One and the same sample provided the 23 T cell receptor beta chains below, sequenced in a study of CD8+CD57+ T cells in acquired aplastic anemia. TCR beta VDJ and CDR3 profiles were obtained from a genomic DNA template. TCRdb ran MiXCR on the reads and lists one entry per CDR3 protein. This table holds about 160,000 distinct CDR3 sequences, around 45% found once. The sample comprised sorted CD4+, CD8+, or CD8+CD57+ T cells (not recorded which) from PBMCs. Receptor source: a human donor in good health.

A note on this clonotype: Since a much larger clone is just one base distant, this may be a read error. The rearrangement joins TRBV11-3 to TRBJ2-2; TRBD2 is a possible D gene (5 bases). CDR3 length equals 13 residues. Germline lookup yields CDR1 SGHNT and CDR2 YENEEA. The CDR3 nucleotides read TGTGCCAGCAGCTACCGGGAAGCCGGGAAGCTGTTTTTT. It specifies CASSYREAGKLFF.

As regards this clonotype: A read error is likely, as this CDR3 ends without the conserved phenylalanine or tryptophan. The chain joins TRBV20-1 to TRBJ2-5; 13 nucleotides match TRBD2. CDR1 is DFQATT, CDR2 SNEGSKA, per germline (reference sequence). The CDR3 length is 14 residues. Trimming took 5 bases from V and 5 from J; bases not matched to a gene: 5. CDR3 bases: TGCAGTGCTTCCGGACTAGCGGGGGAGGAGACCCAGTACTCC. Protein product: CSASGLAGEETQYS.

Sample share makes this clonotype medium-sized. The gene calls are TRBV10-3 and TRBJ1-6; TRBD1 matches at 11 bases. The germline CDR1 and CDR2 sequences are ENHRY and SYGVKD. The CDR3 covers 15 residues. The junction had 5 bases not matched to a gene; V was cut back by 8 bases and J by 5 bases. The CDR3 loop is CAIGQGATDNSPLHF. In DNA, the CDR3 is TGTGCCATCGGACAGGGGGCGACCGATAATTCACCCCTCCACTTT.

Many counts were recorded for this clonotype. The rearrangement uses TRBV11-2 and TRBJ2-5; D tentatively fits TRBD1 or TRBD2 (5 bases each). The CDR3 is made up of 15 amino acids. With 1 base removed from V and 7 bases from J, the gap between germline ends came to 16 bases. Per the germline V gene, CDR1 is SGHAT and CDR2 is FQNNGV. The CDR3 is CASSLGAGASSTQYF. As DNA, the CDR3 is TGTGCCAGCAGCTTAGGTGCCGGGGCCTCTTCGACCCAGTACTTC.

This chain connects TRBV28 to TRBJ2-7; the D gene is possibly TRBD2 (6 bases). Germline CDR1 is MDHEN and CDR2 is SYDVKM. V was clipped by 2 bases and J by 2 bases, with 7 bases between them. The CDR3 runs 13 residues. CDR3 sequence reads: CASSLREAYEQYF. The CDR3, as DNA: TGTGCCAGCAGTTTAAGGGAGGCCTACGAGCAGTACTTC.

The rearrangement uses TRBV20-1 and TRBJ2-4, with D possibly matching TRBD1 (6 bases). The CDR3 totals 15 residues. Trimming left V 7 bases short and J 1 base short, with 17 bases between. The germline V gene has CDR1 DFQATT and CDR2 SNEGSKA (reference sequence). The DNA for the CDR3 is TGCAGTGTTACTACAGGGTTGTGGGCCAAAAACATTCAGTACTTC. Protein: CSVTTGLWAKNIQYF.

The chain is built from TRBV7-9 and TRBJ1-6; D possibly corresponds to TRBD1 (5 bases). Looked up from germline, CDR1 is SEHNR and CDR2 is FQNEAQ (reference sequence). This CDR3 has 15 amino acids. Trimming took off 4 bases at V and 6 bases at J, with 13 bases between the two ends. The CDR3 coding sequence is TGTGCCAGCAGCTCCCCGACAGAACCTAATTCACCCCTCCACTTT. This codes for CASSSPTEPNSPLHF.

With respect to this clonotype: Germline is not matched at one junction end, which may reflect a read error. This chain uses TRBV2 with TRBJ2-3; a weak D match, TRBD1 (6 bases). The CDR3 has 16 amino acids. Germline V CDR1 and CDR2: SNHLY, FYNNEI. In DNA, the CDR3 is TGTGCCAGCAGTGATGGGACAAATGCCGTCACAGATACGCGGTATTTT. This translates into CASSDGTNAVTDTRYF.

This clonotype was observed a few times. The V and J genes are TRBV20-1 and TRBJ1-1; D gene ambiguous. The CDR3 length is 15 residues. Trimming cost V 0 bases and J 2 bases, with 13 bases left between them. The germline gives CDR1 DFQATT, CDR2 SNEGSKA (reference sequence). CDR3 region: CSARDLNWLNTEAFF. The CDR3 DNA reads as TGCAGTGCTAGAGATCTGAATTGGCTAAACACTGAAGCTTTCTTT.

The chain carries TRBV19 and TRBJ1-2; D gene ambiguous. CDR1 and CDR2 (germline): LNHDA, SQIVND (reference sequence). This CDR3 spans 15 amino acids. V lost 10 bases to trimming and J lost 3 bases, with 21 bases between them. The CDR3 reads CATKSFGSSYYGYTF. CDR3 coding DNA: TGTGCCACTAAATCATTTGGGAGTTCCTACTATGGCTACACCTTC.

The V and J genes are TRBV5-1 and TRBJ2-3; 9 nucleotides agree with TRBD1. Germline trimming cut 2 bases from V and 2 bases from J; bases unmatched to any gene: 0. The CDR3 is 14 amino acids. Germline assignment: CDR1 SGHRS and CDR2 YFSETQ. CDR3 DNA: TGCGCCAGCAGCTTACAGGGGGCCACAGATACGCAGTATTTT. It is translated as CASSLQGATDTQYF.

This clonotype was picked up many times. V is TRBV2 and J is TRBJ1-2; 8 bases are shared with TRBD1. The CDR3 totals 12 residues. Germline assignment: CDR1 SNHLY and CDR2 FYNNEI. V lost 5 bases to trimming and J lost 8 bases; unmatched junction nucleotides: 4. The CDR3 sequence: CASSQGAKGYTF. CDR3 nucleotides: TGTGCCAGCAGTCAGGGGGCAAAGGGCTACACCTTC.

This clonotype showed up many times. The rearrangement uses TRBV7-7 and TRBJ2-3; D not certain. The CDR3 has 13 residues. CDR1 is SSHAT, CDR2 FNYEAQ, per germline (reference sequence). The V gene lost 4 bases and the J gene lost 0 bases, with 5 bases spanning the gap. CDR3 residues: CASSSESTDTQYF. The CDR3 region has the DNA TGTGCCAGCAGCTCCGAGAGCACAGATACGCAGTATTTT.

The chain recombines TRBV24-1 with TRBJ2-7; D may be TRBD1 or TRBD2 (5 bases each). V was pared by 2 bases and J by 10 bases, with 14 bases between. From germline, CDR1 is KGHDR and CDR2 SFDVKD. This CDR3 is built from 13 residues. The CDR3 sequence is CATSDWGSDVQYF. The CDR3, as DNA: TGTGCCACCAGTGATTGGGGGAGCGACGTCCAGTACTTC.

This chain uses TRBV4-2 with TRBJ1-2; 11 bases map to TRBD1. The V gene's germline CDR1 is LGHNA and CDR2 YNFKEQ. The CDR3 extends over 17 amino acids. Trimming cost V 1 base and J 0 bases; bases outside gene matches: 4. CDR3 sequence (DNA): TGTGCCAGCAGCCAAGCGGGACAGGGGGGAGCTAACTATGGCTACACCTTC. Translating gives CASSQAGQGGANYGYTF.

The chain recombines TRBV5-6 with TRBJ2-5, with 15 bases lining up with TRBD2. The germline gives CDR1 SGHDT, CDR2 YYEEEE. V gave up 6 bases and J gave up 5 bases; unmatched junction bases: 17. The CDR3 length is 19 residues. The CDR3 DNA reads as TGTGCCAGCAACATAATGCGGACTAGCGGGGGGGCTCTTGTGGAGACCCAGTACTTC. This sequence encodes CASNIMRTSGGALVETQYF.

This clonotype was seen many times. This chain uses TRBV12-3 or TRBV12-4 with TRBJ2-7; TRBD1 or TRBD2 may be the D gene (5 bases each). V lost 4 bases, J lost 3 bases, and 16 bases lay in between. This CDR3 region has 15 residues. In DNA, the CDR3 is TGTGCCAGCAGTTCTATAGGGACCGGTAACTACGAGCAGTACTTC. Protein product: CASSSIGTGNYEQYF.

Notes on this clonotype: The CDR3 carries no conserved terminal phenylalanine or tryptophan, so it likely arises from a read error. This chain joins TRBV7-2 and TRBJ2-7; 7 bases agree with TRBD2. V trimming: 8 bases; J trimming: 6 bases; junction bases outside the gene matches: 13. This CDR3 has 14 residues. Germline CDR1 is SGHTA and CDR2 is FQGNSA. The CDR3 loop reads CASHALTGGGEQYS. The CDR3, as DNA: TGTGCCAGCCATGCACTAACGGGAGGAGGCGAGCAGTACTCC.

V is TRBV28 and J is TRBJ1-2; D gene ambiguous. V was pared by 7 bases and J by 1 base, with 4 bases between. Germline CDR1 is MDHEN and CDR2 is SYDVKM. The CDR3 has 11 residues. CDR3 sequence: CASNGNYGYTF. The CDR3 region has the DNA TGTGCCAGCAACGGTAACTATGGCTACACCTTC.

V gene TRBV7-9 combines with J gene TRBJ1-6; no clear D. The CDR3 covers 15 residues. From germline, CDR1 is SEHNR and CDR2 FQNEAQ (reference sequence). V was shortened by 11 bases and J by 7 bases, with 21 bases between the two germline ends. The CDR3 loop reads CASSPRAGSNSPLHF. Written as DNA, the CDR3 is TGTGCCTCGTCCCCAAGGGCGGGTTCCAATTCACCCCTCCACTTT. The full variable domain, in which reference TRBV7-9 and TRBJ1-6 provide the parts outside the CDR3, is DTGVSQNPRHKITKRGQNVTFRCDPISEHNRLYWYRQTLGQGPEFLTYFQNEAQLEKSRLLSDRFSAERPKGSFSTLEIQRTEQGDSAMYLCASSPRAGSNSPLHFGNGTRLTVT.

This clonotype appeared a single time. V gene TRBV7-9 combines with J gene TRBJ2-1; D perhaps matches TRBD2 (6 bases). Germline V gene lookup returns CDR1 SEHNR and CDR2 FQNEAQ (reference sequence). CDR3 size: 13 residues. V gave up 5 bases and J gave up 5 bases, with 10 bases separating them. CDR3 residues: CASSTSYDNEQFF. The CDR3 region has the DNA TGTGCCAGCAGCACTAGCTACGACAATGAGCAGTTCTTC.

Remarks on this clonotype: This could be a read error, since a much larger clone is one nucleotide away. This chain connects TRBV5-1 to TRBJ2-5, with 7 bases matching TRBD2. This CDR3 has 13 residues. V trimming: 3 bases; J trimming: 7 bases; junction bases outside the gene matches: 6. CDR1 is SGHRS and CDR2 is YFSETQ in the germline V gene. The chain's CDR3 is CASSSRPGGTQYF. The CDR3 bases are TGCGCCAGCAGCTCCCGCCCGGGGGGGACCCAGTACTTC.

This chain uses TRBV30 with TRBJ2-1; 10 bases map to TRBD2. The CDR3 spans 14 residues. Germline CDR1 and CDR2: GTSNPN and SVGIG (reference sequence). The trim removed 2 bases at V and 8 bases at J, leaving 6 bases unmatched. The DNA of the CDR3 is TGTGCCTGGAGTCCCCTAGCGGGAGCGGATGAGCAGTTCTTC. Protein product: CAWSPLAGADEQFF.